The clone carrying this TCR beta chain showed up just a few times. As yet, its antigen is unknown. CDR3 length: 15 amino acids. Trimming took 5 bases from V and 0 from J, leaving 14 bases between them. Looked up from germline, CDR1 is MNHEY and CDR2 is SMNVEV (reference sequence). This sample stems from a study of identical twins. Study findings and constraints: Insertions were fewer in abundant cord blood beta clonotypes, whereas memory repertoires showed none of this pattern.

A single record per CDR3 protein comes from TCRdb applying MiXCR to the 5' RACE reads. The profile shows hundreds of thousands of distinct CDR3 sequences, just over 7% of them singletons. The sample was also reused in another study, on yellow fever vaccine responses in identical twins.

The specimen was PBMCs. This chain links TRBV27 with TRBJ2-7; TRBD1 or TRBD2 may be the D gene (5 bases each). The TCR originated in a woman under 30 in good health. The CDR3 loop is CASSTPGPGSYEQYF. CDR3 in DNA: TGTGCCAGCAGTACCCCGGGACCAGGCTCCTACGAGCAGTACTTC.